These 13 T cell receptor beta chains were all obtained from the same sample, sequenced in a study of Tregs in tolerant kidney transplant recipients. The protocol was immunoSEQ multiplex PCR, while the TCRdb copy is restricted to in-frame clones and leaves out a portion. The repertoire consists of tens of thousands of clones, with over 85% occurring once and the leading ten covering 4.7%. Sequenced: CD8+ T cells from blood. The receptors shown here come from a human donor in good health.

The chain recombines TRBV5-1 with TRBJ1-2, with D unresolved. Trimming shortened V by 5 bases and J by 2 bases, and 10 bases separated the two germline ends. This CDR3 contains 13 residues. Per the germline V gene, CDR1 is SGHRS and CDR2 is YFSETQ. The CDR3 loop is CASSRMRNYGYTF. CDR3 coding DNA: TGCGCCAGCAGTCGAATGAGAAACTATGGCTACACCTTC.

This clone appeared a single time. The chain is built from TRBV13 and TRBJ2-7, with 8 positions matching TRBD2. The CDR3 is made up of 15 amino acids. V lost 4 bases and J lost 3; bases outside the gene matches: 8. The V gene's germline CDR1 is PRHDT and CDR2 FYEKMQ (reference sequence). The CDR3 loop is CASSSWPREVYEQYF. The CDR3 DNA reads TGTGCCAGCAGCTCGTGGCCGCGGGAGGTCTACGAGCAGTACTTC.

The genes are TRBV6-5 and TRBJ1-1; unclear D gene. Germline lookup yields CDR1 MNHEY and CDR2 SVGAGI. The V end was cut by 2 bases, the J end by 4 bases, with 11 bases between. The CDR3 runs to 14 residues. CDR3 amino acids: CASSYREGVTEAFF. The CDR3 nucleotides read TGTGCCAGCAGTTACCGCGAGGGTGTCACTGAAGCTTTCTTT.

This chain joins TRBV7-9 and TRBJ2-1; 8 bases line up with TRBD1. V shed 1 base and J 12 bases; nucleotides not matched to a gene: 2. This CDR3 comprises 12 residues. Germline CDR1 and CDR2: SEHNR and FQNEAQ (reference sequence). The CDR3: CASSLDRGWQFF. CDR3 sequence (DNA): TGTGCCAGCAGCTTAGACAGGGGGTGGCAGTTCTTC.

This clone was observed a few times. The chain carries TRBV29-1 and TRBJ2-2, with D perhaps TRBD1 or TRBD2 (5 bases each). Germline V gene lookup returns CDR1 SQVTM and CDR2 ANQGSEA. This CDR3 region has 15 residues. With 4 bases removed from V and 3 bases from J, the gap between germline ends came to 15 bases. For the CDR3, the DNA is TGCAGCGTTGGCCCTCGAGGGACGGACACCGGGGAGCTGTTTTTT. Its translation: CSVGPRGTDTGELFF.

J is TRBJ2-5 and V is TRBV19; weak D call: TRBD1 (5 bases). CDR1 is LNHDA and CDR2 is SQIVND in the germline V gene (reference sequence). V was cut by 5 bases and J by 3 bases, with 19 bases left in between. CDR3 length: 16 residues. Written as DNA, the CDR3 is TGTGCCAGTAGTGGGGCGAAGTACACTACTAAAGAGACCCAGTACTTC. Translated, it gives CASSGAKYTTKETQYF.

The rearrangement joins TRBV4-1 to TRBJ2-7; D is undetermined. From germline, CDR1 is MGHRA and CDR2 YSYEKL. Trimming took 5 bases from V and 0 from J, leaving 11 bases between them. CDR3 length: 14 residues. CDR3: CASSYTTGSYEQYF. The DNA for the CDR3 is TGCGCCAGCAGCTATACTACTGGCTCCTACGAGCAGTACTTC.

The chain has TRBV5-8 and TRBJ1-2, with 10 bases lining up with TRBD1. Germline V CDR1 and CDR2: SGHTS, YDEGEE. This CDR3 has 14 amino acids. J lost 5 bases, V lost 6 bases, and 7 bases had no gene match. Here the CDR3 reads CASTDRGLGYGYTF. Written as DNA, the CDR3 is TGTGCCAGCACCGACAGGGGGCTTGGGTATGGCTACACCTTC.

The chain uses TRBV2 and TRBJ2-1, with TRBD1 identical over 7 bases. The germline gives CDR1 SNHLY, CDR2 FYNNEI. Germline trimming cut 7 bases from V and 3 bases from J; bases unmatched to any gene: 12. There are 16 residues in the CDR3. DNA of the CDR3: TGTGCCAGCACCAGAAGCATACAGGGGATCTACAATGAGCAGTTCTTC. Amino acid sequence: CASTRSIQGIYNEQFF.

The chain employs TRBV7-2 and TRBJ2-7; D call uncertain. Trimming removed 3 bases at V and 0 bases at J, with 3 bases between. The CDR3 loop spans 12 amino acids. Germline V gives CDR1 SGHTA, CDR2 FQGNSA. CDR3 coding DNA: TGTGCCAGCAGCTTCAACTCCTACGAGCAGTACTTC. Amino acids: CASSFNSYEQYF.

CDR3 in amino acids: CSVIGTDSTGELFF. The CDR3, as DNA: TGCAGCGTGATAGGGACAGATAGCACCGGGGAGCTGTTTTTT. The chain recombines TRBV29-1 with TRBJ2-2; 7 positions agree with TRBD1. Trimming took 6 bases from V and 4 from J; bases not matched to a gene: 8. The length of the CDR3 is 14 residues. The germline gives CDR1 SQVTM, CDR2 ANQGSEA.

V and J are TRBV9 and TRBJ2-7; the match to TRBD1 covers 10 bases. V was pared by 3 bases and J by 2 bases, with 8 bases of the junction left unmatched. CDR3 size: 16 residues. CDR1 is SGDLS, CDR2 YYNGEE, per germline. The CDR3, as DNA: TGTGCCAGCAGCGCCCCCGGGACAGGGGCCACCTACGAGCAGTACTTC. Protein: CASSAPGTGATYEQYF.

The genes are TRBV2 and TRBJ1-1, with D hard to call. CDR1 SNHLY and CDR2 FYNNEI come from the germline V gene. The CDR3 is 11 amino acids. The germline V and J ends were trimmed by 7 bases and 11 bases, with 14 bases remaining between them. CDR3 DNA sequence: TGTGCCAGCACGGGCGGGTACGGCGCTTTCTTT. This sequence encodes CASTGGYGAFF.